This record looks at one TCR beta chain sequence and its context. Antigen specificity is unknown. Trimming pared 3 bases from V and 10 bases from J, leaving 19 bases between. Per the germline V gene, CDR1 is LGHDT and CDR2 is YNNKEL (reference sequence). The CDR3 consists of 16 residues. The entry originates in a study of regulatory T cells in long-lasting Graves disease. Study-wide points: Gene preferences differed: TRBV28, TRBJ1-2, TRBJ2-5 in persistent cases.

HTBI primers from iRepertoire and Arm-PCR of CDR3 regions yielded the TCR beta libraries. TCRdb analysed the multiplex PCR reads with MiXCR anew, one entry per CDR3 protein. The sample has about 370,000 distinct CDR3 sequences; 15% to 19% are singletons. Time point defined: newly diagnosed GD, antithyroid drugs for less than 3 months. From PBMCs, RNA was extracted and then used to make the TCR library. The sequencing here drew on peripheral blood mononuclear cells (PBMCs), taken at new diagnosis, from a patient treated with antithyroid drugs. The rearrangement uses TRBV3-1 and TRBJ1-6, with D uncertain. The TCR was taken from a female donor with Graves disease. CDR3 coding DNA: TGTGCCAGCAGCCACCCTGGAGTGGGTCGAAACTCACCCCTCCACTTT. It yields the protein CASSHPGVGRNSPLHF.